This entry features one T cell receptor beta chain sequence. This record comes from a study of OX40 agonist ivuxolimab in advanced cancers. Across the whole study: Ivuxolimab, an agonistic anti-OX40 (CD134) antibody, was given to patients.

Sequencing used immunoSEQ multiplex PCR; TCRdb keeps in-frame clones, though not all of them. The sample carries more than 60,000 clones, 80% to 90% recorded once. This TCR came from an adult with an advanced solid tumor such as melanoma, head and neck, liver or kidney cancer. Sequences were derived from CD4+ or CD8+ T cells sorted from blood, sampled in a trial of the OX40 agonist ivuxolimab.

Here the CDR3 DNA reads TGTGCCAGCAGCGTACTCCCCGGTGGGGGAACAGATACGCAGTATTTT. Its protein product is CASSVLPGGGTDTQYF. The genes are TRBV9 and TRBJ2-3, with D perhaps matching TRBD1 or TRBD2 (5 bases each). Trimming shortened V by 1 base and J by 3 bases, and 15 bases separated the two germline ends. Germline CDR1 and CDR2: SGDLS and YYNGEE. The CDR3 sequence is 16 residues long.